This passage covers 19 T cell receptor beta chains from one sample sequenced in a study of shared clonotypes between healthy human individuals. Sequencing used immunoSEQ multiplex PCR; TCRdb keeps in-frame clones, though not all of them. The table has some 1 million clones, around 75% seen once. Specimen: memory CD4+ T cells sorted from blood. Sample subset: CD45RA-negative fraction. These receptors were obtained from a man between 18 and 29 years old in good health.

This clone was seen once. The chain has TRBV5-6 and TRBJ2-2; D could derive from TRBD1 or TRBD2 (5 bases each). Trimming took 4 bases from V and 2 from J, leaving 15 bases between them. This CDR3 contains 16 residues. Germline lookup yields CDR1 SGHDT and CDR2 YYEEEE. In DNA, the CDR3 is TGTGCCAGCAGCCCGGGGACCGGTATTAACACCGGGGAGCTGTTTTTT. Translation gives CASSPGTGINTGELFF. Full variable domain (missing parts from reference TRBV5-6 and TRBJ2-2): DAGVTQSPTHLIKTRGQQVTLRCSPKSGHDTVSWYQQALGQGPQFIFQYYEEEERQRGNFPDRFSGHQFPNYSSELNVNALLLGDSALYLCASSPGTGINTGELFFGEGSRLTVL.

V and J are TRBV28 and TRBJ1-5; 7 bases agree with TRBD1. Germline-derived CDR1 and CDR2 are MDHEN and SYDVKM. V was clipped by 5 bases and J by 6 bases; unmatched bases: 4. This CDR3 is 13 amino acids long. CDR3 in DNA: TGTGCCAGCAGTACGACAGGGATTCAGCCCCAGCATTTT. Its translation: CASSTTGIQPQHF. The full variable domain, rest sourced from reference TRBV28 and TRBJ1-5, is DVKVTQSSRYLVKRTGEKVFLECVQDMDHENMFWYRQDPGLGLRLIYFSYDVKMKEKGDIPEGYSVSREKKERFSLILESASTNQTSMYLCASSTTGIQPQHFGDGTRLSIL.

This clone appeared once. This chain joins TRBV5-1 and TRBJ2-1, with TRBD2 matching over 13 bases. The trim removed 4 bases at V and 12 bases at J, leaving 13 bases unmatched. Germline V CDR1 and CDR2: SGHRS, YFSETQ. This CDR3 is built from 16 residues. Here the CDR3 DNA reads TGCGCCAGCAGCCAATCCGGGACTAGCGGGGCCGAGGGGCAGTTCTTC. As protein: CASSQSGTSGAEGQFF.

This clone has just one count. This sequence joins TRBV5-1 and TRBJ2-2; 7 bases line up with TRBD2. Germline V gene lookup returns CDR1 SGHRS and CDR2 YFSETQ. This CDR3 region has 16 residues. Trimming removed 0 bases from V and 2 bases from J; junction bases left unmatched: 4. CDR3 sequence (DNA): TGCGCCAGCAGCTTGGCTACTAGCGTTAACACCGGGGAGCTGTTTTTT. Its translation: CASSLATSVNTGELFF. The variable domain in full, completed from reference TRBV5-1 and TRBJ2-2, reads KAGVTQTPRYLIKTRGQQVTLSCSPISGHRSVSWYQQTPGQGLQFLFEYFSETQRNKGNFPGRFSGRQFSNSRSEMNVSTLELGDSALYLCASSLATSVNTGELFFGEGSRLTVL.

J is TRBJ1-5 and V is TRBV19; 9 bases match TRBD1. CDR3 length: 18 amino acids. Unmatched junction bases numbered 12, after V lost 3 bases and J lost 3 bases. Germline V gene sequence: CDR1 LNHDA, CDR2 SQIVND (reference sequence). The CDR3 spells CASSMGSGGQGNNQPQHF. In nucleotides, the CDR3 is TGTGCCAGTAGTATGGGGTCTGGGGGACAGGGCAACAATCAGCCCCAGCATTTT.

The chain uses TRBV28 and TRBJ1-2; TRBD1 aligns across 9 bases. Germline lookup yields CDR1 MDHEN and CDR2 SYDVKM. J lost 8 bases, V lost 10 bases, and 20 bases had no gene match. This CDR3 is 16 amino acids long. The CDR3 DNA reads TGTGCCACCCGAAACAGAGAGACAGGGGGAAGGTTGGGCTACACCTTC. It is translated as CATRNRETGGRLGYTF.

The chain links TRBV27 to TRBJ2-7; 9 bases fit TRBD2. There are 13 residues in the CDR3. Germline V lookup: CDR1 MNHEY, CDR2 SMNVEV (reference sequence). V lost 7 bases to trimming and J lost 6 bases; unmatched junction nucleotides: 7. The CDR3 DNA reads as TGTGCCAGCAATGCGGGGGGGCAGGGCGAGCAGTACTTC. Its protein is CASNAGGQGEQYF.

The CDR3: CASSEAMLTSNQPQHF. The CDR3 DNA reads as TGTGCCAGCAGTGAAGCGATGCTTACTAGCAATCAGCCCCAGCATTTT. The genes are TRBV6-1 and TRBJ1-5; the D is unclear. Trimming shortened V by 0 bases and J by 0 bases, and 9 bases separated the two germline ends. The CDR3 spans 16 residues. CDR1 and CDR2 from the germline V gene are MNHNS and SASEGT.

Comment on this clone: A junction end diverges from the germline sequence, so it may reflect a read error. Other DNA variants within this sample encode the same CDR3. The chain has TRBV7-7 and TRBJ1-1, with D perhaps TRBD1 (6 bases). There are 13 residues in the CDR3. Germline loops: CDR1 SSHAT, CDR2 FNYEAQ (reference sequence). The CDR3, as DNA: TGTGCTAGCAGCGCGGACAGGAACACTGAAGCTTTCTTT. It codes for CASSADRNTEAFF.

This sequence joins TRBV5-4 and TRBJ1-1, with D possibly TRBD1 on 6 matching bases. The CDR3 totals 13 residues. Trimming took off 2 bases at V and 5 bases at J, with 10 bases between the two ends. Germline CDR1 SGHNT, CDR2 YYREEE (reference sequence). The CDR3 loop is CASSFTGQTEAFF. The DNA of the CDR3 is TGTGCCAGCAGCTTCACAGGGCAGACTGAAGCTTTCTTT.

The V and J genes are TRBV10-1 and TRBJ2-1, with D tentatively TRBD1 (6 bases). This CDR3 comprises 16 residues. Between the trimmed V and J ends, which lost 4 bases and 4 bases, there was a span of 17 bases. Per the germline V gene, CDR1 is WNHNN and CDR2 is SYGVQD (reference sequence). CDR3 sequence: CASSGGFAGTYNEQFF. Written as DNA, the CDR3 is TGCGCCAGCAGTGGGGGGTTTGCCGGGACATACAATGAGCAGTTCTTC.

This clone was recorded only once. This chain uses TRBV14 with TRBJ2-3; no clear D gene. There are 16 residues in the CDR3. Germline loops: CDR1 SGHDN, CDR2 FVKESK. Trimming cost V 1 base and J 5 bases, with 16 bases left between them. The DNA of the CDR3 is TGTGCCAGCAGCCAAGTTCTAGGCCTCCTCGGAGATACGCAGTATTTT. It is translated as CASSQVLGLLGDTQYF.

A single count supports this clone. The chain uses TRBV6-5 and TRBJ2-3; the D gene is possibly TRBD1 (5 bases). Deletions cut 0 bases from V and 2 bases from J, with 12 bases between. There are 16 residues in the CDR3. Germline CDR1 and CDR2: MNHEY and SVGAGI. The CDR3, as DNA: TGTGCCAGCAGTTACTCGGTCCAGGGATTCACAGATACGCAGTATTTT. It specifies CASSYSVQGFTDTQYF.

The chain uses TRBV30 and TRBJ2-1, with 8 bases identical to TRBD2. The V and J ends lost 0 bases and 5 bases, in that order; junction bases with no gene match: 6. The germline gives CDR1 GTSNPN, CDR2 SVGIG (reference sequence). CDR3 length: 15 residues. CDR3 amino acids: CAWSVRGGRHNEQFF. CDR3 DNA sequence: TGTGCCTGGAGTGTTCGGGGGGGCCGCCACAATGAGCAGTTCTTC.

CDR3 protein: CASSETGTEAFF. CDR3 in DNA: TGTGCCAGCAGTGAAACTGGAACTGAAGCTTTCTTT. The chain joins TRBV2 to TRBJ1-1, with D unclear. This CDR3 has 12 residues. From germline, CDR1 is SNHLY and CDR2 FYNNEI. Deletions cut 2 bases from V and 5 bases from J, with 6 bases between.

The CDR3 sequence: CASSYKGPEAYNEQFF. CDR3 coding DNA: TGTGCCAGCAGTTACAAGGGGCCTGAAGCCTACAATGAGCAGTTCTTC. The rearrangement joins TRBV6-5 to TRBJ2-1, with D perhaps matching TRBD1 (5 bases). Per germline, CDR1 MNHEY and CDR2 SVGAGI. V lost 2 bases and J lost 2, with 13 bases in between. The CDR3 length is 16 residues.

The chain is built from TRBV30 and TRBJ1-1; unclear D gene. Trimming shortened V by 5 bases and J by 3 bases, and 13 bases separated the two germline ends. Per germline, CDR1 GTSNPN and CDR2 SVGIG (reference sequence). The CDR3 length is 13 residues. CDR3 protein: CAWSRDGYTEAFF. Here the CDR3 DNA reads TGTGCCTGGTCCCGAGACGGATACACTGAAGCTTTCTTT.

Points on this clone: Other DNA sequences in this specimen translate into the identical CDR3. The chain is built from TRBV7-9 and TRBJ2-1; the D gene is possibly TRBD2 (5 bases). Deletions cut 1 base from V and 4 bases from J, with 8 bases between. The CDR3 contains 14 residues. Per germline, CDR1 SEHNR and CDR2 FQNEAQ (reference sequence). This CDR3 is CASSLGGPYNEQFF. CDR3 in DNA: TGTGCCAGCAGCTTAGGCGGGCCTTACAATGAGCAGTTCTTC.

This clone has more than one count but fewer than ten. The V call is TRBV6-1, the J call TRBJ1-3; the match to TRBD1 covers 10 bases. V shed 6 bases, J shed 8 bases, and the junction held 7 bases outside the gene matches. Germline CDR1 reads MNHNS; CDR2 reads SASEGT. The CDR3 runs to 14 residues. The CDR3 coding sequence is TGTGCCAGCAGCGAGGGACAGGGGAGGGACACCATATATTTT. Protein product: CASSEGQGRDTIYF.